The sequence of this TCR beta chain was determined in a study of cytomegalovirus exposure and HLA in healthy donors. Study-level findings and limits: Per published reports, the classifier diagnosed cytomegalovirus status with high specificity and sensitivity. Some public TCRs appeared in many individuals, while most sequences were rare. More clonal expansion characterized HLA-associated TCR beta chains than equally common others in a later analysis.

A word on this clone: Its specificity is unknown.

Donors in the study were healthy people who gave bone marrow. In the PCR, 60 Vbeta and 13 Jbeta primers were used. Here immunoSEQ multiplex PCR was the method, and the copy in TCRdb shows in-frame clones only, minus some. The data contain approximately 130,000 clones, roughly 80% of them singletons. Trimming removed 4 bases at V and 1 base at J, with 10 bases between. The CDR3 spans 14 residues. Germline lookup yields CDR1 MNHNS and CDR2 SASEGT. The chain combines TRBV6-1 with TRBJ1-1; D is perhaps TRBD1 (6 bases). Sample: PBMCs. This clonotype was obtained from a woman aged 40-49 years in good health and CMV-seronegative. The CDR3 region is CASSGQAPNTEAFF. The CDR3 nucleotides are TGTGCCAGCAGTGGACAGGCCCCGAACACTGAAGCTTTCTTT.